This T cell receptor beta chain was found in a study of cytomegalovirus exposure and HLA in healthy donors. A remark on this clone: Its antigen remains unidentified.

Overall study findings and caveats: Donors were assumed by presence/absence analyses to have roughly uniform sequencing depth. Earlier analysis found most TCR beta V segments productive about 87% or about 30% of the time.

The junction had 9 bases not matched to a gene; V was cut back by 4 bases and J by 5 bases. Germline V gene lookup returns CDR1 MNHEY and CDR2 SMNVEV (reference sequence). This CDR3 has 15 residues. PCR amplification relied on 60 Vbeta primers (plus 13 Jbeta primers). Produced via immunoSEQ multiplex PCR; TCRdb's table is partial and in-frame only. The data hold about 140,000 clones, with approximately 87% observed a single time. The rearrangement uses TRBV27 and TRBJ2-7, with TRBD1 identical over 9 bases. Specimen: PBMCs. This clonotype was sampled from a man between 35 and 55 years old in good health and CMV-seronegative. The CDR3 region has the DNA TGTGCCAGCAGTTCCCGGGACAGGGAATTGAACGAGCAGTACTTC. Translation: CASSSRDRELNEQYF.